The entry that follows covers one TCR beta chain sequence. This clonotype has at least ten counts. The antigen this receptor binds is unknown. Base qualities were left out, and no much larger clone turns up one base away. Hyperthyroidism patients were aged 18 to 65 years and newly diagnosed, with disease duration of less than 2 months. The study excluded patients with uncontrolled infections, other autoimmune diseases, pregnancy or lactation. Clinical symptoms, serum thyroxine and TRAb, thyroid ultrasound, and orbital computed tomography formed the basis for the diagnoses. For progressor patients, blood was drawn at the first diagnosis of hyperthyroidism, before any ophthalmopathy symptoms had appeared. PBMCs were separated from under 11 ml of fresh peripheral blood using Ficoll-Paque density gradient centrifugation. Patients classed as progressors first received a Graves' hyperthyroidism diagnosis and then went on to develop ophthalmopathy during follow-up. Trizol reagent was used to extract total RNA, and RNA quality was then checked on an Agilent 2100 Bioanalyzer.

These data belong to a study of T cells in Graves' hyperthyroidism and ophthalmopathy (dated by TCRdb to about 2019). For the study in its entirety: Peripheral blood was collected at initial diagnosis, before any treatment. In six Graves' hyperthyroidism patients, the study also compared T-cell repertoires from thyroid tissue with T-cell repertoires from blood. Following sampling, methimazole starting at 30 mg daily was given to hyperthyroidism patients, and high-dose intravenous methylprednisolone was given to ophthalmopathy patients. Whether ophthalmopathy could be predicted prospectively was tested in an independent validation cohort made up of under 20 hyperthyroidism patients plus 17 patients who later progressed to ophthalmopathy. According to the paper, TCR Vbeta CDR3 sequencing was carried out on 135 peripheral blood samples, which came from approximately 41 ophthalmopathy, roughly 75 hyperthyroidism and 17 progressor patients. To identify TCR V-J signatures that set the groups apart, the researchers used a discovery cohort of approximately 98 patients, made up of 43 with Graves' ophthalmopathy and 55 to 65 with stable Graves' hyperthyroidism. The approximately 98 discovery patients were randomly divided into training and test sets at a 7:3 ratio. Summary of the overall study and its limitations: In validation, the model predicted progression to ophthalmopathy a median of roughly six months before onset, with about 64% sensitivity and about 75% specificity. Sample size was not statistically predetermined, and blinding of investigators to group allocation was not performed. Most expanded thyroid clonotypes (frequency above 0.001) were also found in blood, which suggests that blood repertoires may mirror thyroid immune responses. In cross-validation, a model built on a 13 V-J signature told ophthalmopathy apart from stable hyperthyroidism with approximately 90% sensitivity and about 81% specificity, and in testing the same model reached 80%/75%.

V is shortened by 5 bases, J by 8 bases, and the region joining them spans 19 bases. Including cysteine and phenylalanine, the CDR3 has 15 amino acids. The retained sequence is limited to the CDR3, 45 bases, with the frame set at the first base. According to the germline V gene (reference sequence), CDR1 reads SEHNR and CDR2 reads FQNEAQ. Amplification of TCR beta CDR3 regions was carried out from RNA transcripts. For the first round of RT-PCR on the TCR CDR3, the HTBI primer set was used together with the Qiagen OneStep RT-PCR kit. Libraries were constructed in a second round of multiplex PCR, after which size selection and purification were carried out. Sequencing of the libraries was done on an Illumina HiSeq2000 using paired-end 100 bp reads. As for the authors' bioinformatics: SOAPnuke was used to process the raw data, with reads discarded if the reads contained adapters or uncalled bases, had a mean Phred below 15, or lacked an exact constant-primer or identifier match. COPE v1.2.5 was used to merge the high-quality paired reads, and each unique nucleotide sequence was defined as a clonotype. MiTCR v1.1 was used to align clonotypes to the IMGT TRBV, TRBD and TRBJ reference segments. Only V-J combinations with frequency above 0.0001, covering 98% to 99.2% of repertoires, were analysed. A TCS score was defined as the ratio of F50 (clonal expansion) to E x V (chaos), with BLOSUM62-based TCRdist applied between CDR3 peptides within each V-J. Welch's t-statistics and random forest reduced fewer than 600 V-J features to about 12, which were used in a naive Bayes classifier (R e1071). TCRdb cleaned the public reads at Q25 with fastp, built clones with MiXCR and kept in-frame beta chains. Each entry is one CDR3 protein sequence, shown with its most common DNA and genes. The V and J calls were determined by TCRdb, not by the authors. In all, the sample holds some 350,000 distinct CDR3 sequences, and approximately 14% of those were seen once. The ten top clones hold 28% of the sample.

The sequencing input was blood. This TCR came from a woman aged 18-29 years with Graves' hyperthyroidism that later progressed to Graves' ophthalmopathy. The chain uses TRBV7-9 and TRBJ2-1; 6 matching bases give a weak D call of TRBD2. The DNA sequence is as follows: TGTGCCAGCAGCGGGGGGACTTTTGGAGTGGATGAGCAGTTCTTC. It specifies CASSGGTFGVDEQFF.